Shown below are 30 T cell receptor beta chains from a single sample sequenced in a study of CD8 T cells in Susac syndrome. Reverse transcription of about 0.45 to 1 ug RNA was performed with random hexamers. TCRdb recomputed calls from the immunoSEQ multiplex PCR reads with MiXCR, one row per CDR3 protein. The profile shows about 400,000 distinct CDR3 sequences, approximately 85% of them singletons. Sequencing was done on a sample of CD8+ T cells from PBMCs. Receptors were obtained from a human donor with multiple sclerosis.

This chain links TRBV30 with TRBJ1-2; D might be TRBD1 (5 bases). Trimming cost V 1 base and J 11 bases, with 20 bases left between them. This CDR3 has 14 amino acids. Germline lookup yields CDR1 GTSNPN and CDR2 SVGIG (reference sequence). CDR3 sequence: CAWSAGTPTMGYTF. DNA for the CDR3: TGTGCCTGGAGTGCCGGGACTCCGACTATGGGGTACACCTTC.

The V gene is TRBV4-1, the J gene TRBJ1-4, with 9 bases lining up with TRBD1. V was pared by 3 bases and J by 8 bases, with 7 bases of the junction left unmatched. Germline-derived CDR1 and CDR2 are MGHRA and YSYEKL. CDR3 length equals 15 residues. CDR3 region: CASSQTPGQGEKLFF. CDR3 DNA: TGCGCCAGCAGCCAGACCCCGGGACAGGGAGAAAAACTGTTTTTT.

The CDR3 nucleotides read TGTGCCAGCAGTTTTCGTGTGGCCCTGAACACCGGGGAGCTGTTTTTT. Translation: CASSFRVALNTGELFF. The chain has TRBV12-3 or TRBV12-4 and TRBJ2-2, with D uncertain. The V end lost 3 bases, the J end lost 1 base, and 12 bases lay between the germline ends. CDR3 length: 16 amino acids.

This sequence joins TRBV19 and TRBJ2-7; 7 nucleotides line up with TRBD2. This CDR3 contains 16 residues. Trimming took 5 bases from V and 3 from J; bases not matched to a gene: 13. In germline, CDR1 is LNHDA, CDR2 SQIVND (reference sequence). The CDR3 bases are TGTGCCAGTAGTCTCGGCGGGAGTGAGTATGGCTACGAGCAGTACTTC. Its protein product is CASSLGGSEYGYEQYF.

V usage is TRBV27 and J usage is TRBJ2-7, with D possibly called TRBD1 or TRBD2 (5 bases each). Trimming removed 4 bases from V and 4 bases from J, with 11 bases in between. This CDR3 has 13 amino acids. Germline loops: CDR1 MNHEY, CDR2 SMNVEV (reference sequence). CDR3 amino acids: CASSWGREYEQYF. The CDR3 coding sequence is TGTGCCAGCAGTTGGGGGAGAGAGTACGAGCAGTACTTC.

The rearrangement joins TRBV6-1 to TRBJ1-2; 10 nucleotides match TRBD1. Trimming removed 0 bases from V and 7 bases from J; junction bases left unmatched: 11. Germline V gene sequence: CDR1 MNHNS, CDR2 SASEGT. The length of the CDR3 is 17 residues. CDR3 region: CASSEAVGTGEFGGYTF. Written as DNA, the CDR3 is TGTGCCAGCAGTGAAGCGGTCGGGACAGGGGAGTTTGGTGGCTACACCTTC.

Here the CDR3 reads CAWSAWGSYNSPLHF. Here the CDR3 DNA reads TGTGCCTGGAGTGCGTGGGGCTCCTATAATTCACCCCTCCACTTT. V is TRBV30 and J is TRBJ1-6; D ambiguous. CDR3 length equals 15 residues. From germline, CDR1 is GTSNPN and CDR2 SVGIG (reference sequence). Deletions cut 1 base from V and 0 bases from J, with 7 bases between.

The chain links TRBV3-1 to TRBJ2-6; 7 bases match TRBD2. The trim removed 0 bases at V and 2 bases at J, leaving 22 bases unmatched. The CDR3 runs to 23 residues. Germline loops: CDR1 LGHDT, CDR2 YNNKEL (reference sequence). Written as DNA, the CDR3 is TGTGCCAGCAGCCAAGATGCCCCTAGTGTTTTGGAGGGAGGGTTCGCTGGGGCCAACGTCCTGACTTTC. Protein: CASSQDAPSVLEGGFAGANVLTF.

This rearrangement joins TRBV29-1 to TRBJ1-2; TRBD1 is a possible D gene (5 bases). CDR3 size: 14 residues. With 0 bases removed from V and 4 bases from J, the gap between germline ends came to 12 bases. Per germline, CDR1 SQVTM and CDR2 ANQGSEA. The CDR3 DNA is TGCAGCGTTGAAGAGGGCAGGGTGGCCTATGGCTACACCTTC. It encodes CSVEEGRVAYGYTF.

This clonotype was recorded once. This sequence joins TRBV11-2 and TRBJ2-7; D is unresolved. This CDR3 is built from 12 residues. V was cut by 10 bases and J by 0 bases, with 10 bases left in between. Germline V gives CDR1 SGHAT, CDR2 FQNNGV. CDR3 DNA sequence: TGTGCCATCGGAGTGGGCTCCTACGAGCAGTACTTC. Protein sequence: CAIGVGSYEQYF.

This sequence joins TRBV27 and TRBJ2-1; TRBD2 matches 11 bases. J was trimmed by 6 bases and V by 4 bases; bases with no gene match: 11. CDR1 and CDR2 from the germline V gene are MNHEY and SMNVEV (reference sequence). The CDR3 length is 17 residues. The CDR3 loop reads CASSSHPGTSGTNEQFF. The CDR3 DNA is TGTGCCAGCAGTTCACACCCCGGGACTAGCGGTACCAATGAGCAGTTCTTC.

The genes are TRBV4-1 and TRBJ1-5; TRBD1 might be the D (5 bases). CDR1 is MGHRA, CDR2 YSYEKL, per germline. The CDR3 length is 15 residues. V was cut by 4 bases and J by 6 bases, with 16 bases left in between. For the CDR3, the DNA is TGCGCCAGCAGCCCCCTCCCCGGGGCAGGTCAGCCCCAGCATTTT. Protein sequence: CASSPLPGAGQPQHF.

This chain uses TRBV9 with TRBJ2-2, with 9 bases that match TRBD1. The CDR3 sequence is 18 residues long. After removal of 4 bases from V and 4 bases from J, the junction contained 14 bases not matched to a gene. The germline V gene has CDR1 SGDLS and CDR2 YYNGEE. The chain's CDR3 is CASSPDIGTGSPTGELFF. CDR3 nucleotides: TGTGCCAGCAGCCCCGACATCGGGACAGGGAGTCCCACCGGGGAGCTGTTTTTT.

The rearrangement links TRBV13 to TRBJ2-1, with D possibly TRBD1 on 5 matching bases. CDR3 length equals 15 residues. Trimming stripped 1 base from V and 1 base from J, with 8 bases between. Germline V lookup: CDR1 PRHDT, CDR2 FYEKMQ (reference sequence). CDR3 region: CASSLEGISYNEQFF. The CDR3 bases are TGTGCCAGCAGCTTAGAGGGGATTTCCTACAATGAGCAGTTCTTC. The full variable domain, rest sourced from reference TRBV13 and TRBJ2-1, is AAGVIQSPRHLIKEKRETATLKCYPIPRHDTVYWYQQGPGQDPQFLISFYEKMQSDKGSIPDRFSAQQFSDYHSELNMSSLELGDSALYFCASSLEGISYNEQFFGPGTRLTVL.

V gene TRBV5-8 combines with J gene TRBJ2-1; a possible D gene is TRBD2 (5 bases). This CDR3 contains 16 residues. The germline V gene encodes CDR1 SGHTS and CDR2 YDEGEE. The V gene lost 3 bases and the J gene lost 8 bases, with 21 bases spanning the gap. The CDR3: CASSSWSSGYRDEQFF. DNA for the CDR3: TGTGCCAGCAGCTCTTGGTCGTCGGGGTATCGGGATGAGCAGTTCTTC. The full variable domain, with the rest looked up from reference TRBV5-8 and TRBJ2-1, is EAGVTQSPTHLIKTRGQQATLRCSPISGHTSVYWYQQALGLGLQFLLWYDEGEERNRGNFPPRFSGRQFPNYSSELNVNALELEDSALYLCASSSWSSGYRDEQFFGPGTRLTVL.

This sequence joins TRBV27 and TRBJ2-5; D is unclear. This CDR3 region has 15 residues. Germline CDR1 is MNHEY and CDR2 is SMNVEV (reference sequence). Trimming cost V 2 bases and J 2 bases, with 12 bases left between them. This chain's CDR3 is CASSLTFLDQETQYF. The CDR3 coding sequence is TGTGCCAGCAGTTTAACCTTTCTGGATCAAGAGACCCAGTACTTC.

This chain joins TRBV5-5 and TRBJ2-2, with 11 bases identical to TRBD2. The CDR3 extends over 18 amino acids. The V segment lost 0 bases and the J segment 5 bases; nucleotides outside the gene matches: 9. Germline lookup yields CDR1 SGHKS and CDR2 YYEKEE (reference sequence). CDR3 loop: CASSLATSGSAGTGELFF. The CDR3 DNA follows: TGTGCCAGCAGCTTGGCCACTAGCGGGAGCGCCGGAACCGGGGAGCTGTTTTTT.

The chain uses TRBV15 and TRBJ1-5; D gene uncertain. The CDR3 is 19 residues long. Trimming shortened V by 0 bases and J by 0 bases, and 18 bases separated the two germline ends. The germline V gene encodes CDR1 LNHNV and CDR2 YYDKDF (reference sequence). The CDR3 DNA reads as TGTGCCACCAGCAGAGATCCTGGGATAGCGGACCGTAGCAATCAGCCCCAGCATTTT. Translated: CATSRDPGIADRSNQPQHF.

This chain uses TRBV19 with TRBJ2-1; D might be TRBD2 (7 bases). The CDR3 loop spans 12 amino acids. V lost 8 bases and J 8 bases, leaving 13 bases between the germline ends. CDR1 LNHDA and CDR2 SQIVND come from the germline V gene (reference sequence). The CDR3 protein is CASEGGFDEQFF. The CDR3 DNA is TGTGCCAGTGAGGGGGGGTTCGATGAGCAGTTCTTC.

Worth noting for this clonotype: The junction does not match germline at one end; this may be a read error. The chain is built from TRBV7-7 and TRBJ2-1, with D uncertain. Germline-derived CDR1 and CDR2 are SSHAT and FNYEAQ (reference sequence). This CDR3 is built from 13 residues. The CDR3 spells CASSPSKYNEQFF. CDR3 DNA sequence: TGTGCTAGCAGCCCATCTAAGTACAATGAGCAGTTCTTC.

The chain recombines TRBV29-1 with TRBJ2-2; D might be TRBD2 (6 bases). V lost 0 bases and J lost 1, with 9 bases in between. Germline-derived CDR1 and CDR2 are SQVTM and ANQGSEA. The CDR3 has 15 amino acids. The CDR3 DNA is TGCAGCGTTGAAGATGCCGGGAGGAACACCGGGGAGCTGTTTTTT. This sequence encodes CSVEDAGRNTGELFF.

The V call is TRBV5-4, the J call TRBJ1-1; possibly TRBD1 for D (5 bases). The V end was cut by 3 bases, the J end by 3 bases, with 12 bases between. The CDR3 loop spans 14 amino acids. Germline V CDR1 and CDR2: SGHNT, YYREEE (reference sequence). DNA for the CDR3: TGTGCCAGCAGCTGGGGGGAAGTAGACACTGAAGCTTTCTTT. The encoded protein is CASSWGEVDTEAFF.

The V and J genes are TRBV6-5 and TRBJ2-7; 8 bases align to TRBD1. CDR3 length: 13 residues. The junction had 6 bases not matched to a gene; V was cut back by 5 bases and J by 6 bases. Germline-derived CDR1 and CDR2 are MNHEY and SVGAGI. The CDR3 bases are TGTGCCAGCAGTATCATAACAGGGGGCGAGCAGTACTTC. Residues: CASSIITGGEQYF.

This clonotype has only a few counts. The chain is built from TRBV7-3 and TRBJ1-5, with D uncertain. This CDR3 region has 13 residues. Germline assignment: CDR1 SGHTA and CDR2 FQGTGA. V was trimmed by 1 base and J by 5 bases, leaving 6 bases between them. The CDR3 DNA is TGTGCCAGCAGCTTAAACGCCGATCAGCCCCAGCATTTT. Residues: CASSLNADQPQHF.

This chain links TRBV9 with TRBJ2-7, with 8 nucleotides matching TRBD1. The CDR3 extends over 16 amino acids. With V trimmed by 3 bases and J by 2 bases, 10 bases remained unmatched. Germline CDR1 SGDLS, CDR2 YYNGEE. This CDR3 is CASSGLGTGDPYEQYF. The CDR3 DNA follows: TGTGCCAGCAGCGGATTAGGGACAGGAGACCCCTACGAGCAGTACTTC.

The chain links TRBV27 to TRBJ2-7; maybe TRBD1 (5 bases). The CDR3 is made up of 15 amino acids. V lost 3 bases, J lost 1 base, and 13 bases lay in between. Per germline, CDR1 MNHEY and CDR2 SMNVEV (reference sequence). The DNA for the CDR3 is TGTGCCAGCAGTTTGCAGGTGGGGCTGTCCTACGAGCAGTACTTC. Translation: CASSLQVGLSYEQYF.

The chain couples TRBV6-2 or TRBV6-3 to TRBJ2-7; possible D gene TRBD1, 7 bases. This CDR3 comprises 14 residues. V was clipped by 4 bases and J by 3 bases, with 13 bases between them. Germline CDR1 reads MNHEY; CDR2 reads SVGEGT. The CDR3 sequence: CASSFQGGSYEQYF. DNA for the CDR3: TGTGCCAGCAGTTTTCAGGGGGGAAGCTACGAGCAGTACTTC.

There are a few counts of this clonotype. The V and J genes are TRBV6-1 and TRBJ2-1; maybe TRBD1 (6 bases). This CDR3 spans 12 amino acids. The germline V and J ends were trimmed by 5 bases and 14 bases, with 16 bases remaining between them. Per the germline V gene, CDR1 is MNHNS and CDR2 is SASEGT. The CDR3 here is CASSQTGPMEFF. In DNA form, the CDR3 reads TGTGCCAGCAGTCAAACAGGGCCCATGGAGTTCTTC.

The rearrangement links TRBV19 to TRBJ2-1; D is unresolved. In germline, CDR1 is LNHDA, CDR2 SQIVND (reference sequence). There are 12 residues in the CDR3. The germline V and J ends were trimmed by 8 bases and 5 bases, with 10 bases remaining between them. The CDR3 DNA reads TGTGCCAGTGTCGGCACTAACAATGAGCAGTTCTTC. It encodes CASVGTNNEQFF.

The V call is TRBV19, the J call TRBJ1-1; tentatively, D is TRBD1 (5 bases). Germline lookup yields CDR1 LNHDA and CDR2 SQIVND (reference sequence). Deletions cut 3 bases from V and 1 base from J, with 9 bases between. CDR3 length: 14 residues. In DNA form, the CDR3 reads TGTGCCAGTAGTATCGGGGCAGAGAACACTGAAGCTTTCTTT. It specifies CASSIGAENTEAFF.